Shown below are 9 T cell receptor beta chains from a single sample sequenced in a study of blood T cell repertoires in COVID-19. TCRdb's table, derived via immunoSEQ multiplex PCR, lists solely in-frame clones and lacks some. The table records about 24,000 clones, 65% to 80% of them present only once. Sequencing was performed on peripheral blood. Source of these receptors: a man aged 45 to 65 with COVID-19, enrolled during active disease.

The rearrangement joins TRBV5-1 to TRBJ2-2, with TRBD2 matching 9 bases. The CDR3 is 18 residues long. V was clipped by 2 bases and J by 5 bases; unmatched bases: 13. Germline V gene data show CDR1 as SGHRS and CDR2 as YFSETQ. CDR3 residues: CASSFKSLAGPPTGELFF. CDR3 DNA: TGCGCCAGCAGCTTTAAGTCCCTAGCGGGACCTCCAACCGGGGAGCTGTTTTTT.

V gene TRBV5-1 combines with J gene TRBJ2-5, with D perhaps TRBD1 (5 bases). V lost 0 bases to trimming and J lost 2 bases, with 5 bases between them. This CDR3 is built from 13 residues. CDR1 and CDR2 (germline): SGHRS, YFSETQ. CDR3 protein: CASSLGQQETQYF. The CDR3 nucleotides are TGCGCCAGCAGCTTGGGACAGCAAGAGACCCAGTACTTC.

The J gene is TRBJ1-5, the V gene TRBV29-1, with 7 bases matching TRBD1. Unmatched junction bases numbered 12, after V lost 6 bases and J lost 7 bases. The germline V gene encodes CDR1 SQVTM and CDR2 ANQGSEA. CDR3 length: 14 amino acids. CDR3 protein: CSVGTGTANQPQHF. CDR3 in DNA: TGCAGCGTCGGAACCGGGACAGCGAACCAGCCCCAGCATTTT.

The chain carries TRBV10-3 and TRBJ1-6; 8 positions agree with TRBD1. The V gene end was trimmed by 6 bases and the J gene end by 5 bases; junction bases not matched to a gene: 3. This CDR3 comprises 14 residues. In germline, CDR1 is ENHRY, CDR2 SYGVKD. The CDR3 DNA follows: TGTGCCATCAGCCCGGGACAGGATAATTCACCCCTCCACTTT. The encoded protein is CAISPGQDNSPLHF.

There are a few counts of this clone. J is TRBJ1-1 and V is TRBV28; D gene uncertain. The CDR3 consists of 12 residues. Germline loops: CDR1 MDHEN, CDR2 SYDVKM. Trimming removed 8 bases from V and 5 bases from J, with 12 bases in between. The CDR3 sequence: CASGIPRTEAFF. The DNA for the CDR3 is TGTGCCAGCGGTATCCCCAGGACTGAAGCTTTCTTT.

V usage is TRBV11-2 and J usage is TRBJ2-7, with 15 bases fitting TRBD2. Germline-derived CDR1 and CDR2 are SGHAT and FQNNGV. This CDR3 spans 15 amino acids. The V segment lost 5 bases and the J segment 6 bases; nucleotides outside the gene matches: 5. CDR3 nucleotides: TGTGCCAGCAGCCAGGGACTAGCGGGGGGTTTCGAGCAGTACTTC. Amino acids: CASSQGLAGGFEQYF.

The chain recombines TRBV10-1 with TRBJ2-3; weak D call: TRBD2 (6 bases). The V gene lost 7 bases and the J gene lost 2 bases, with 10 bases spanning the gap. Per germline, CDR1 WNHNN and CDR2 SYGVQD (reference sequence). The CDR3 runs to 13 residues. CDR3 sequence reads: CASTAGSTDTQYF. CDR3 DNA: TGCGCCAGCACCGCGGGGTCCACAGATACGCAGTATTTT.

The rearrangement uses TRBV19 and TRBJ1-5; D might be TRBD1 (6 bases). The germline gives CDR1 LNHDA, CDR2 SQIVND (reference sequence). The CDR3 is 15 amino acids. Trimming left V 4 bases short and J 2 bases short, with 12 bases between. The CDR3: CASSTSRQGNQPQHF. CDR3 DNA sequence: TGTGCCAGTAGTACCTCGAGACAGGGCAATCAGCCCCAGCATTTT.

The chain joins TRBV24-1 to TRBJ2-3; 8 nucleotides align to TRBD2. Germline CDR1 is KGHDR and CDR2 is SFDVKD. V shed 7 bases, J shed 6 bases, and the junction held 11 bases outside the gene matches. The CDR3 runs to 15 residues. CDR3 protein: CATSLPAGAGDTQYF. The CDR3 coding sequence is TGTGCCACCAGCTTACCAGCGGGGGCTGGGGATACGCAGTATTTT.